The TCR beta chain described here comes from a study of tissue T cells after allogeneic stem cell transplantation. Comments on this clone: The gene names given are mouse names. The CDR3 is cut off 1 residue early in the read; its end comes from the germline J gene.

The time point is: mouse harvest day 14 after allogeneic transplant. Mouse grafts combined 10^7 T-cell-depleted bone marrow cells with 10^6 splenic CD5+ T cells. Sequencing was performed with immunoSEQ multiplex PCR; in TCRdb, only in-frame clones are kept and a portion is missing. This sample carries approximately 530 clones, 51% of them seen once, and the ten largest clones take roughly a sixth. Germline CDR1 MSHET, CDR2 SYDVDS. The V segment lost 6 bases and the J segment 0 bases; nucleotides outside the gene matches: 0. CDR3 length equals 13 residues. The origin of this receptor is a female BALB/c mouse given C57BL/6 T cells with graft-versus-host disease after an allogeneic hematopoietic cell transplant. The V call is TRBV29, the J call TRBJ2-4, with 7 bases that match TRBD2. Sequenced material: blood. CDR3 protein: CASSWGSQNTLYF. The CDR3 bases that were read are TGTGCTAGCAGCTGGGGGAGTCAAAACACCTTGTAC.